This T cell receptor beta chain was documented in a study of blood T cells in healthy people across ages. General study results and limits: Naive CD4+ cell counts and diversity both ran higher in long-lived than in aged donors.

A few counts support this clonotype. Its antigen is still unknown. CDR3 length equals 14 residues. Germline loops: CDR1 MGHRA, CDR2 YSYEKL. Combining a sample-barcoded 5' primer with a J-beta primer mix, a second PCR ran for about 6 to 11 cycles. TCRdb redid the calling of the 5' RACE reads with MiXCR, one entry per CDR3 protein. The profile shows 760,000 or so distinct CDR3 sequences, roughly 25% of them singletons. Another study also made use of these data, one on T cells of mothers and their children. That publication notes: The second PCR used the M1S primer, and this primer added sample barcodes and 2-4 random nucleotides.

V usage is TRBV4-1 and J usage is TRBJ2-5; D remains unclear. The DNA matches TRBJ2-7 better at its end, which makes the J call doubtful. Material for sequencing was blood. The source of this sequence is a boy younger than 18 in good health. The CDR3 reads CASSQRWPSYEQYF. As DNA, the CDR3 is TGCGCCAGCAGCCAACGTTGGCCCTCCTACGAGCAGTACTTC.